The 17 T cell receptor beta chains reported below all come from one sample, sequenced in a study of TIL therapy for anti-PD-1-resistant metastatic lung cancer. The time point denotes: pre-treatment sample, taken before nivolumab and TIL therapy. Sequencing used immunoSEQ v3. Generated by immunoSEQ multiplex PCR, the TCRdb table keeps only in-frame clones and is missing some. The top ten clones hold less than 15% of a sample with tens of thousands of clones, approximately 79% of them seen once. The specimen was blood, collected at baseline. The receptors shown here come from a man aged 65-85 years with non-small cell lung cancer.

This clone was observed a few times. V usage is TRBV28 and J usage is TRBJ2-7, with 9 bases matching TRBD1. Germline V gene data show CDR1 as MDHEN and CDR2 as SYDVKM. J gave up 4 bases and V 5 bases, and 12 bases lay outside the gene matches. CDR3 length equals 16 residues. The DNA for the CDR3 is TGTGCCAGCAGTGGGGACCCCGGACAGGGGCGATACGAGCAGTACTTC. It yields the protein CASSGDPGQGRYEQYF.

V is TRBV19 and J is TRBJ2-3, with 8 bases identical to TRBD2. The J segment lost 0 bases and the V segment lost 4 bases, leaving 6 bases of the junction unmatched. Germline V gives CDR1 LNHDA, CDR2 SQIVND (reference sequence). The CDR3 contains 16 residues. CDR3 region: CASSTSGGASTDTQYF. In nucleotides, the CDR3 is TGTGCCAGTAGTACCTCGGGGGGGGCTAGCACAGATACGCAGTATTTT. Based on the CDR3 plus reference TRBV19 and TRBJ2-3, the full variable domain is DGGITQSPKYLFRKEGQNVTLSCEQNLNHDAMYWYRQDPGQGLRLIYYSQIVNDFQKGDIAEGYSVSREKKESFPLTVTSAQKNPTAFYLCASSTSGGASTDTQYFGPGTRLTVL.

The J gene is TRBJ2-5, the V gene TRBV2; D possibly corresponds to TRBD1 (6 bases). Germline values: CDR1 SNHLY, CDR2 FYNNEI. This CDR3 contains 16 residues. Trimming took 0 bases from V and 2 from J, leaving 13 bases between them. The DNA for the CDR3 is TGTGCCAGCAGTGAAGCCGCAAGACAGGTACAAGAGACCCAGTACTTC. This gives the protein CASSEAARQVQETQYF.

Only a few counts were recorded for this clone. The chain couples TRBV19 to TRBJ1-1; no clear D. This CDR3 has 15 residues. The germline gives CDR1 LNHDA, CDR2 SQIVND (reference sequence). The V end was cut by 1 base, the J end by 3 bases, with 12 bases between. CDR3 amino acids: CASSIVAGRDTEAFF. Written as DNA, the CDR3 is TGTGCCAGTAGTATAGTGGCGGGGAGGGACACTGAAGCTTTCTTT.

The gene calls are TRBV18 and TRBJ1-4, with D hard to call. Per the germline V gene, CDR1 is KGHSH and CDR2 is LQKENI. CDR3 size: 13 residues. The V gene lost 0 bases and the J gene lost 5 bases, with 4 bases spanning the gap. CDR3 amino acids: CASSPPGNEKLFF. DNA for the CDR3: TGTGCCAGCTCACCACCGGGCAATGAAAAACTGTTTTTT.

This chain connects TRBV9 to TRBJ1-1; D ambiguous. This CDR3 has 13 amino acids. The ends were cut back, 3 bases at V and 1 base at J, with 7 bases in the middle. The germline gives CDR1 SGDLS, CDR2 YYNGEE. The CDR3 loop reads CASSGAPNTEAFF. The CDR3 bases are TGTGCCAGCAGCGGGGCACCGAACACTGAAGCTTTCTTT.

The chain is built from TRBV9 and TRBJ2-3, with 13 bases lining up with TRBD2. The germline gives CDR1 SGDLS, CDR2 YYNGEE. This CDR3 is built from 17 residues. V shed 2 bases, J shed 6 bases, and the junction held 9 bases outside the gene matches. The CDR3: CASSVLPGLAGRDTQYF. CDR3 sequence (DNA): TGTGCCAGCAGCGTGCTCCCGGGACTAGCGGGGCGGGATACGCAGTATTTT.

V and J are TRBV5-4 and TRBJ2-3; tentatively, D is TRBD1 (5 bases). Looked up from germline, CDR1 is SGHNT and CDR2 is YYREEE (reference sequence). V lost 0 bases and J lost 2, with 13 bases in between. This CDR3 contains 16 residues. The CDR3 protein is CASSLGRGEITDTQYF. DNA for the CDR3: TGTGCCAGCAGCTTGGGAAGGGGCGAAATCACAGATACGCAGTATTTT.

J is TRBJ2-2 and V is TRBV12-5; perhaps TRBD2 as D (6 bases). CDR1 and CDR2 (germline): LGHNT, FRNRAP. Trimming shortened V by 6 bases and J by 7 bases, and 18 bases separated the two germline ends. The CDR3 totals 15 residues. Written as DNA, the CDR3 is TGTGCTAGTGGCACCTCCACGGGAGCGGGCGGGGAGCTGTTTTTT. Amino acid sequence: CASGTSTGAGGELFF.

Concerning this clone itself: The same CDR3 arises from other DNA sequences in this sample as well. The V and J genes are TRBV19 and TRBJ1-2; no firm D call. Germline V gene sequence: CDR1 LNHDA, CDR2 SQIVND (reference sequence). V was pared by 7 bases and J by 4 bases, with 7 bases between. The CDR3 length is 11 residues. DNA for the CDR3: TGTGCCAGTACGGACTTCTATGGCTACACCTTC. Encoded protein: CASTDFYGYTF.

The chain recombines TRBV4-2 with TRBJ2-1; D remains unclear. V was shortened by 3 bases and J by 0 bases, with 9 bases between the two germline ends. This CDR3 contains 15 residues. Germline V CDR1 and CDR2: LGHNA, YNFKEQ. CDR3 DNA sequence: TGTGCCAGCAGCCAGGGGTTTACCTCCTACAATGAGCAGTTCTTC. It specifies CASSQGFTSYNEQFF.

This clone appeared once. CDR3: CASNSQVRTDTQYF. In DNA, the CDR3 is TGTGCCAGCAACTCACAGGTTAGGACAGATACGCAGTATTTT. V gene TRBV2 combines with J gene TRBJ2-3, with D possibly TRBD1 on 5 matching bases. V lost 7 bases and J 3 bases, leaving 14 bases between the germline ends. Germline loops: CDR1 SNHLY, CDR2 FYNNEI. There are 14 residues in the CDR3. Variable domain in full (rest from reference TRBV2 and TRBJ2-3): EPEVTQTPSHQVTQMGQEVILRCVPISNHLYFYWYRQILGQKVEFLVSFYNNEISEKSEIFDDQFSVERPDGSNFTLKIRSTKLEDSAMYFCASNSQVRTDTQYFGPGTRLTVL.

This clone occurred a few times. The CDR3 DNA follows: TGTGCCAGCAGTGGGGTAGCGGGGCAAGAGACCCAGTACTTC. Encoded protein: CASSGVAGQETQYF. This chain joins TRBV2 and TRBJ2-5; 8 bases match TRBD2. Germline lookup yields CDR1 SNHLY and CDR2 FYNNEI. The ends lost 4 bases at V and 2 bases at J; junction bases unmatched: 3. This CDR3 region has 14 residues.

This clone was observed a few times. The chain is built from TRBV7-3 and TRBJ1-5; D uncertain. This CDR3 has 13 residues. Germline V gives CDR1 SGHTA, CDR2 FQGTGA. Trimming shortened V by 5 bases and J by 1 base, and 6 bases separated the two germline ends. The CDR3 loop reads CASSPGSNQPQHF. The CDR3 bases are TGTGCCAGCAGCCCCGGGAGCAATCAGCCCCAGCATTTT.

The chain couples TRBV27 to TRBJ1-6, with no clear D. Germline V lookup: CDR1 MNHEY, CDR2 SMNVEV (reference sequence). Trimming took off 4 bases at V and 7 bases at J, with 11 bases between the two ends. This CDR3 comprises 14 residues. CDR3 sequence: CASSSPGRNSPLHF. DNA for the CDR3: TGTGCCAGCAGTTCCCCTGGACGGAATTCACCCCTCCACTTT.

This chain links TRBV5-1 with TRBJ1-6, with 7 bases lining up with TRBD1. Germline trimming cut 4 bases from V and 5 bases from J; bases unmatched to any gene: 3. Germline V gene data show CDR1 as SGHRS and CDR2 as YFSETQ. The CDR3 sequence is 14 residues long. CDR3 loop: CASSRDRNNSPLHF. In DNA form, the CDR3 reads TGCGCCAGCAGCAGGGACAGAAATAATTCACCCCTCCACTTT.

The chain joins TRBV19 to TRBJ2-7, with 9 positions matching TRBD2. J lost 4 bases, V lost 6 bases, and 4 bases had no gene match. CDR3 size: 13 residues. From germline, CDR1 is LNHDA and CDR2 SQIVND (reference sequence). DNA of the CDR3: TGTGCCAGTAGCCTAGCGGGAAAGTACGAGCAGTACTTC. Encoded protein: CASSLAGKYEQYF.